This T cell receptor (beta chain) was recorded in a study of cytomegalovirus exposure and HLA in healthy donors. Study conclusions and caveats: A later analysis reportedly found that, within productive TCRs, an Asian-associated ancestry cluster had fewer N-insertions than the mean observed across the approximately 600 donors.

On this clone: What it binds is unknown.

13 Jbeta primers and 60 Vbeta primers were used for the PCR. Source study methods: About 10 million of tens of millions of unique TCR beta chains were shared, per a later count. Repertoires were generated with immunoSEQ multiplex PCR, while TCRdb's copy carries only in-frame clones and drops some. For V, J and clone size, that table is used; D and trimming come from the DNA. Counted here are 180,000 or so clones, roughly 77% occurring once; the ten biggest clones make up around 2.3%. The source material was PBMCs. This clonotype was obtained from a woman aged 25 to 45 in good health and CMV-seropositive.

The CDR3 sequence is CASSLDRSGGVYNEQFF. The CDR3 nucleotides are TGTGCCAGCAGCTTGGACCGGAGCGGGGGGGTTTACAATGAGCAGTTCTTC. The chain carries TRBV5-6 and TRBJ2-1; TRBD2 aligns across 10 bases. V gave up 0 bases and J gave up 4 bases; unmatched junction bases: 7. This CDR3 has 17 residues. In germline, CDR1 is SGHDT, CDR2 YYEEEE.